The entry that follows covers one T cell receptor beta chain sequence. This specimen belongs to a study of blood T cell repertoires in COVID-19. Across the whole study: Sites in the United States, Italy and Spain provided acute and convalescent COVID-19 samples. PBMCs, B-cell-depleted T cells, or T cells provided the cDNA or gDNA that made up the material.

Germline V gives CDR1 LGHNT, CDR2 FRNRAP. The CDR3 runs to 16 residues. Trimming took 7 bases from V and 1 from J; bases not matched to a gene: 7. In the source study's methods: Amplification of reference gene primers provided the estimated nucleated cell counts. Using immunoSEQ multiplex PCR, the repertoire was profiled, and TCRdb retains in-frame clones only, with some absent. D and trimming come from the DNA, and the V and J calls and clone size come from that table. Among under 250,000 clones listed, roughly 75% were seen once. The chain joins TRBV12-5 to TRBJ1-6, with 7 bases identical to TRBD1. Sequencing was performed on peripheral blood. The clonotype originates from a woman between 70 and 85 years old with acute or convalescent COVID-19. CDR3 sequence reads: CASVLDRPSYNSPLHF. CDR3 sequence (DNA): TGTGCTAGTGTCCTGGACAGGCCGTCCTATAATTCACCCCTCCACTTT.